The next 14 T cell receptor beta chains were all read from a single sample in a study of T cell responses to AZD1222 COVID-19 vaccine. The table came from immunoSEQ multiplex PCR; TCRdb's copy has only in-frame clones and leaves some out. The table has about 77,000 clones, 80% to 95% seen once; the top ten hold approximately 4.5%. The source was peripheral blood, collected 28 days after the second AZD1222 dose. Every receptor here comes from an adult who received the AZD1222 COVID-19 vaccine.

The rearrangement uses TRBV7-2 and TRBJ2-2; D call uncertain. Trimming removed 2 bases at V and 0 bases at J, with 7 bases between. CDR3 length: 15 amino acids. Germline-derived CDR1 and CDR2 are SGHTA and FQGNSA. CDR3 in amino acids: CASSLHGPNTGELFF. Written as DNA, the CDR3 is TGTGCCAGCAGCTTACACGGACCGAACACCGGGGAGCTGTTTTTT.

The rearrangement uses TRBV15 and TRBJ1-2; D ambiguous. CDR1 and CDR2 from the germline V gene are LNHNV and YYDKDF (reference sequence). This CDR3 is built from 15 residues. Deletions cut 0 bases from V and 2 bases from J, with 10 bases between. CDR3 DNA: TGTGCCACCAGCAGAGATAAGAGGTCAAACTATGGCTACACCTTC. Amino acids: CATSRDKRSNYGYTF.

The chain couples TRBV2 to TRBJ1-2; 7 positions match TRBD1. V shed 9 bases and J 0 bases; nucleotides not matched to a gene: 10. Germline CDR1 and CDR2: SNHLY and FYNNEI. The CDR3 extends over 15 amino acids. The CDR3 protein is CARGTVNRANYGYTF. The CDR3 nucleotides are TGTGCCAGGGGGACAGTAAACCGAGCTAACTATGGCTACACCTTC.

The chain carries TRBV20-1 and TRBJ1-2, with D perhaps matching TRBD1 (6 bases). V lost 3 bases to trimming and J lost 7 bases, with 18 bases between them. The CDR3 loop spans 14 amino acids. CDR1 DFQATT and CDR2 SNEGSKA come from the germline V gene (reference sequence). CDR3 nucleotides: TGCAGTGCTAGTGTTGTAAGGGGGGCGGGTGGCTACACCTTC. Protein product: CSASVVRGAGGYTF.

The rearrangement uses TRBV4-1 and TRBJ2-1; D remains unclear. There are 11 residues in the CDR3. Germline lookup yields CDR1 MGHRA and CDR2 YSYEKL. V lost 6 bases and J 3 bases, leaving 3 bases between the germline ends. The CDR3 bases are TGCGCCAGCAGTCACTACAATGAGCAGTTCTTC. Amino acid sequence: CASSHYNEQFF.

The chain recombines TRBV2 with TRBJ1-4; 10 bases are shared with TRBD1. V shed 6 bases and J 1 base; nucleotides not matched to a gene: 2. The CDR3 has 15 residues. The germline CDR1 and CDR2 sequences are SNHLY and FYNNEI. CDR3: CASRGQGLTNEKLFF. CDR3 in DNA: TGTGCCAGCAGGGGACAGGGGCTAACTAATGAAAAACTGTTTTTT.

The CDR3: CSVAPGGYYEQYF. The CDR3 DNA is TGCAGCGTTGCCCCGGGGGGATACTACGAGCAGTACTTC. The genes are TRBV29-1 and TRBJ2-7; TRBD2 agrees at 7 bases. CDR1 SQVTM and CDR2 ANQGSEA come from the germline V gene. This CDR3 has 13 amino acids. Germline trimming cut 4 bases from V and 3 bases from J; bases unmatched to any gene: 6.

The chain combines TRBV9 with TRBJ1-2, with D possibly TRBD1 on 5 matching bases. This CDR3 is 14 amino acids long. Germline values: CDR1 SGDLS, CDR2 YYNGEE. V was clipped by 2 bases and J by 4 bases, with 12 bases between them. The CDR3 loop is CASSVSGASYGYTF. The CDR3 DNA sequence: TGTGCCAGCAGCGTGAGCGGGGCCTCCTATGGCTACACCTTC. Full variable domain (remainder filled in from reference TRBV9 and TRBJ1-2): DSGVTQTPKHLITATGQRVTLRCSPRSGDLSVYWYQQSLDQGLQFLIQYYNGEERAKGNILERFSAQQFPDLHSELNLSSLELGDSALYFCASSVSGASYGYTFGSGTRLTVV.

The chain combines TRBV19 with TRBJ1-2, with D perhaps TRBD1 (5 bases). CDR3 length: 11 amino acids. Germline CDR1 and CDR2: LNHDA and SQIVND (reference sequence). Trimming removed 7 bases at V and 7 bases at J, with 10 bases between. CDR3 coding DNA: TGTGCCAGTAAGGGGCGCAGTGGCTACACCTTC. Its protein product is CASKGRSGYTF.

The chain is built from TRBV5-8 and TRBJ2-3; the D is unclear. Per germline, CDR1 SGHTS and CDR2 YDEGEE. V gave up 0 bases and J gave up 1 base, with 6 bases separating them. CDR3 length equals 14 residues. CDR3 bases: TGTGCCAGCAGCTTGGAAGTCGGCACAGATACGCAGTATTTT. It translates to CASSLEVGTDTQYF.

V and J are TRBV5-8 and TRBJ2-5; 13 nucleotides line up with TRBD2. The CDR3 length is 16 residues. The germline V gene encodes CDR1 SGHTS and CDR2 YDEGEE. Germline trimming cut 3 bases from V and 1 base from J; bases unmatched to any gene: 3. CDR3 DNA: TGTGCCAGCAGCTACGGACTAGCGGGAGCCCAAGAGACCCAGTACTTC. It is translated as CASSYGLAGAQETQYF.

This clone was counted a few times. V gene TRBV7-2 combines with J gene TRBJ2-1, with 12 bases matching TRBD2. The V and J ends lost 0 bases and 1 base, in that order; junction bases with no gene match: 10. CDR1 and CDR2 from the germline V gene are SGHTA and FQGNSA. There are 20 residues in the CDR3. The CDR3 is CASSLARGITSGRSYNEQFF. In DNA, the CDR3 is TGTGCCAGCAGCTTAGCGAGGGGTATCACTAGCGGGAGGTCCTACAATGAGCAGTTCTTC.

This clone was seen just once. This chain connects TRBV12-5 to TRBJ2-7, with TRBD1 matching over 9 bases. CDR1 and CDR2 from the germline V gene are LGHNT and FRNRAP. The CDR3 runs 12 residues. The CDR3 region has the DNA TGTGCCTCCGGGACAGGGTCCTACGAGCAGTACTTC. It encodes CASGTGSYEQYF.

The V gene is TRBV18, the J gene TRBJ1-3; D might be TRBD1 (6 bases). The V gene lost 4 bases and the J gene lost 5 bases, with 12 bases spanning the gap. The CDR3 has 14 residues. Germline V gene sequence: CDR1 KGHSH, CDR2 LQKENI. The CDR3 loop reads CASSQARGRNTIYF. The CDR3 coding sequence is TGTGCCAGCTCACAAGCCAGGGGTCGAAACACCATATATTTT. Full variable domain (missing parts from reference TRBV18 and TRBJ1-3): NAGVMQNPRHLVRRRGQEARLRCSPMKGHSHVYWYRQLPEEGLKFMVYLQKENIIDESGMPKERFSAEFPKEGPSILRIQQVVRGDSAAYFCASSQARGRNTIYFGEGSWLTVV.